Following are 3 T cell receptor beta chains from one sample sequenced in a study of yellow fever vaccine responses in identical twins. TCRdb used MiXCR to reprocess the RT-PCR reads, holding one entry per CDR3 protein. The data contain about 18,000 distinct CDR3 sequences, approximately 63% of them singletons. The sample in question was T cells from blood (PBMCs), unsorted or a sorted subset (not recorded which), obtained before or after yellow fever vaccination (not recorded which). Receptors originate from a woman aged 18-30 years who received the yellow fever vaccine.

The chain is built from TRBV2 and TRBJ2-7; no reliable D call. CDR3 length: 12 residues. Germline CDR1 reads SNHLY; CDR2 reads FYNNEI. V dropped 3 bases and J dropped 2 bases, with 5 bases sitting between them. The CDR3 region is CASSDRTYEQYF. DNA of the CDR3: TGTGCCAGCAGTGACAGGACCTACGAGCAGTACTTC.

This chain links TRBV2 with TRBJ1-2, with a weak D call TRBD1 (6 bases). Trimming pared 3 bases from V and 2 bases from J, leaving 13 bases between. CDR1 is SNHLY, CDR2 FYNNEI, per germline. The CDR3 covers 15 residues. CDR3 region: CASSERRTGNYGYTF. The CDR3 DNA follows: TGTGCCAGCAGTGAGAGGCGCACAGGGAACTATGGCTACACCTTC.

The chain has TRBV4-2 and TRBJ2-5; TRBD1 might be the D (5 bases). The length of the CDR3 is 15 residues. Germline lookup yields CDR1 LGHNA and CDR2 YNFKEQ. Trimming left V 0 bases short and J 5 bases short, with 13 bases between. CDR3: CASSQDIARVETQYF. The CDR3 DNA sequence: TGTGCCAGCAGCCAAGACATTGCCAGGGTGGAGACCCAGTACTTC.